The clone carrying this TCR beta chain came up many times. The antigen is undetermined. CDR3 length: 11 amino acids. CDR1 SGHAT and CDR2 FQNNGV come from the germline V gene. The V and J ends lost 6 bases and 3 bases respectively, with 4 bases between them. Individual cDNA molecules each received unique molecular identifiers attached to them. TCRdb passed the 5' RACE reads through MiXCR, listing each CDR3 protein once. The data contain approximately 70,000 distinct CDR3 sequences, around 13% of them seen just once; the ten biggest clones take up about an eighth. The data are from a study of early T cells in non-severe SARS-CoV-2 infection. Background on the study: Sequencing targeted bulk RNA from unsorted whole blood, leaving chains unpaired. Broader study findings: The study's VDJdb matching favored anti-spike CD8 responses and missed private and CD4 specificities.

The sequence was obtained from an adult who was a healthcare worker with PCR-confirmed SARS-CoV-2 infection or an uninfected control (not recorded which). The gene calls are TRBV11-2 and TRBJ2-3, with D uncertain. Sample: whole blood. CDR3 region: CASSSTDTQYF. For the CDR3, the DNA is TGTGCCAGCAGTTCGACAGATACGCAGTATTTT.